A single sample gave rise to the 25 T cell receptor beta chains below, sequenced in a study of blood T cell repertoires in COVID-19. Assay: immunoSEQ multiplex PCR; the TCRdb copy retains only in-frame clones and omits some. The sample lists about 220,000 clones, more than 65% occurring once. The specimen was peripheral blood. The receptors were gathered from a man in his forties or fifties with active or convalescent COVID-19.

This chain connects TRBV5-1 to TRBJ1-3; 7 positions agree with TRBD1. J lost 2 bases, V lost 5 bases, and 1 base had no gene match. Germline assignment: CDR1 SGHRS and CDR2 YFSETQ. The CDR3 is 13 residues long. The CDR3 nucleotides are TGCGCCAGCAGAGACAGGGCTGGAAACACCATATATTTT. It is translated as CASRDRAGNTIYF.

This clone was observed at least ten times. The junction differs from germline at one of its ends, possibly a read error. The chain joins TRBV7-7 to TRBJ2-3; TRBD2 might be the D (6 bases). This CDR3 region has 15 residues. Germline lookup yields CDR1 SSHAT and CDR2 FNYEAQ (reference sequence). As DNA, the CDR3 is TGTGCTAGCAGCTTAGACGGGGGAGGCACAGATACGCAGTATTTT. This translates into CASSLDGGGTDTQYF. The full variable domain, in which reference TRBV7-7 and TRBJ2-3 provide the parts outside the CDR3, is GAGVSQSPRYKVTKRGQDVTLRCDPISSHATLYWYQQALGQGPEFLTYFNYEAQPDKSGLPSDRFSAERPEGSISTLTIQRTEQRDSAMYRCASSLDGGGTDTQYFGPGTRLTVL.

The chain uses TRBV7-2 and TRBJ2-2, with 10 bases fitting TRBD1. J gave up 6 bases and V 1 base, and 5 bases lay outside the gene matches. This CDR3 region has 16 residues. Germline V gene data show CDR1 as SGHTA and CDR2 as FQGNSA. The CDR3 sequence: CASSLGWDRGSGELFF. In DNA form, the CDR3 reads TGTGCCAGCAGCTTAGGTTGGGACAGGGGTTCCGGGGAGCTGTTTTTT.

This rearrangement joins TRBV6-2 or TRBV6-3 to TRBJ2-5, with D tentatively TRBD2 (5 bases). The germline gives CDR1 MNHEY, CDR2 SVGEGT. The CDR3 covers 13 residues. V was clipped by 2 bases and J by 7 bases, with 11 bases between them. CDR3 bases: TGTGCCAGCAGTTACGGAGGAGGAAGGACCCAGTACTTC. It translates to CASSYGGGRTQYF.

The chain combines TRBV5-1 with TRBJ2-5, with a weak D call TRBD1 (5 bases). The CDR3 totals 14 residues. Germline V CDR1 and CDR2: SGHRS, YFSETQ. Trimming pared 2 bases from V and 1 base from J, leaving 9 bases between. CDR3 amino acids: CASSFGQFQETQYF. The CDR3 nucleotides are TGCGCCAGCAGCTTCGGACAATTCCAAGAGACCCAGTACTTC. Filled out from reference TRBV5-1 and TRBJ2-5, the complete variable domain reads KAGVTQTPRYLIKTRGQQVTLSCSPISGHRSVSWYQQTPGQGLQFLFEYFSETQRNKGNFPGRFSGRQFSNSRSEMNVSTLELGDSALYLCASSFGQFQETQYFGPGTRLLVL.

This sequence joins TRBV5-1 and TRBJ1-2; D call uncertain. The CDR3 loop spans 15 amino acids. Trimming took off 2 bases at V and 0 bases at J, with 11 bases between the two ends. CDR1 and CDR2 from the germline V gene are SGHRS and YFSETQ. The CDR3 protein is CASSFRLPANYGYTF. CDR3 coding DNA: TGCGCCAGCAGCTTCCGACTCCCAGCTAACTATGGCTACACCTTC.

The chain couples TRBV10-3 to TRBJ1-1, with D possibly being TRBD1 (6 bases). Germline values: CDR1 ENHRY, CDR2 SYGVKD. V lost 0 bases and J 8 bases, leaving 19 bases between the germline ends. The CDR3 is 16 residues long. The CDR3 is CAISESNLSGAREAFF. The CDR3 bases are TGTGCCATCAGTGAGTCGAATTTGTCAGGGGCGAGGGAAGCTTTCTTT.

The chain uses TRBV3-1 (or the pseudogene TRBV3-2) and TRBJ1-2; no firm D call. This CDR3 comprises 16 residues. Per the germline V gene, CDR1 is LGHDT and CDR2 is YNNKEL (reference sequence). V dropped 0 bases and J dropped 9 bases, with 20 bases sitting between them. The chain's CDR3 is CASSQDRSGLSGRYTF. Written as DNA, the CDR3 is TGTGCCAGCAGCCAAGATCGGTCAGGACTGAGCGGCCGCTACACCTTC.

This clone has a handful of counts. The V gene is TRBV2, the J gene TRBJ2-7; TRBD1 matches at 8 bases. CDR1 SNHLY and CDR2 FYNNEI come from the germline V gene. The CDR3 length is 14 residues. V was pared by 2 bases and J by 4 bases, with 4 bases of the junction left unmatched. The CDR3 coding sequence is TGTGCCAGCAGTGAATTCGGACAGGGATACGAGCAGTACTTC. This sequence encodes CASSEFGQGYEQYF.

The V and J genes are TRBV19 and TRBJ1-5, with D maybe TRBD1 (6 bases). The CDR3 has 15 residues. Germline CDR1 and CDR2: LNHDA and SQIVND (reference sequence). V shed 6 bases and J shed 2 bases, with 14 bases lying between them. This CDR3 reads CASSPTGFGNQPQHF. The DNA for the CDR3 is TGTGCCAGTAGCCCGACAGGCTTTGGCAATCAGCCCCAGCATTTT.

CDR3 DNA: TGTGCCAGCAGCTCGGGACAGGGATATGGGGTGAATCAGCCCCAGCATTTT. Translation gives CASSSGQGYGVNQPQHF. This chain links TRBV7-2 with TRBJ1-5, with TRBD1 matching 9 bases. Germline V gene lookup returns CDR1 SGHTA and CDR2 FQGNSA. V lost 4 bases, J lost 4 bases, and 11 bases stayed unmatched. This CDR3 is 17 amino acids long.

V usage is TRBV20-1 and J usage is TRBJ1-5, with D unresolved. Germline V gives CDR1 DFQATT, CDR2 SNEGSKA (reference sequence). Trimming pared 3 bases from V and 2 bases from J, leaving 8 bases between. This CDR3 comprises 13 residues. This CDR3 is CSASVAGNQPQHF. For the CDR3, the DNA is TGCAGTGCTAGTGTGGCGGGCAATCAGCCCCAGCATTTT.

The rearrangement links TRBV2 to TRBJ1-1; the match to TRBD1 covers 7 bases. V was clipped by 6 bases and J by 0 bases; unmatched bases: 4. CDR3 size: 14 residues. Germline CDR1 SNHLY, CDR2 FYNNEI. CDR3 sequence reads: CASSTGTVNTEAFF. The CDR3 bases are TGTGCCAGCAGCACCGGGACAGTGAACACTGAAGCTTTCTTT. Filled out from reference TRBV2 and TRBJ1-1, the complete variable domain reads EPEVTQTPSHQVTQMGQEVILRCVPISNHLYFYWYRQILGQKVEFLVSFYNNEISEKSEIFDDQFSVERPDGSNFTLKIRSTKLEDSAMYFCASSTGTVNTEAFFGQGTRLTVV.

This clone was observed a handful of times. V is TRBV6-2 or TRBV6-3 and J is TRBJ2-1, with TRBD2 matching 15 bases. CDR1 and CDR2 (germline): MNHEY, SVGEGT. The trim removed 4 bases at V and 4 bases at J, leaving 2 bases unmatched. The CDR3 contains 16 residues. The CDR3 DNA follows: TGTGCCAGCAGTTGGACTAGCGGGAGGGGGTACAATGAGCAGTTCTTC. Translated: CASSWTSGRGYNEQFF.

This chain joins TRBV24-1 and TRBJ2-5; tentatively, D is TRBD1 (6 bases). The V end lost 2 bases, the J end lost 1 base, and 7 bases lay between the germline ends. This CDR3 is built from 14 residues. CDR1 and CDR2 from the germline V gene are KGHDR and SFDVKD. CDR3: CATSDWDTQETQYF. The CDR3 DNA reads TGTGCCACCAGTGATTGGGACACCCAAGAGACCCAGTACTTC.

The V call is TRBV6-2 or TRBV6-3, the J call TRBJ2-5, with D uncertain. This CDR3 is 14 amino acids long. V lost 0 bases and J 5 bases, leaving 10 bases between the germline ends. Germline V gene lookup returns CDR1 MNHEY and CDR2 SVGEGT. For the CDR3, the DNA is TGTGCCAGCAGTTACTCGTATTTAATGGAGACCCAGTACTTC. It yields the protein CASSYSYLMETQYF.

This rearrangement joins TRBV7-9 to TRBJ1-6; D not certain. Germline CDR1 SEHNR, CDR2 FQNEAQ (reference sequence). The V end was cut by 5 bases, the J end by 8 bases, with 13 bases between. This CDR3 is 14 amino acids long. The CDR3 nucleotides read TGTGCCAGCAGCGGAGTACGGCCCTATTCACCCCTCCACTTT. Its protein is CASSGVRPYSPLHF.

V is TRBV6-2 or TRBV6-3 and J is TRBJ2-3, with unresolved D. V was shortened by 6 bases and J by 7 bases, with 11 bases between the two germline ends. This CDR3 has 12 amino acids. Germline loops: CDR1 MNHEY, CDR2 SVGEGT. CDR3 sequence reads: CASSPRLHTQYF. CDR3 in DNA: TGTGCCAGCAGCCCTCGTCTACATACGCAGTATTTT.

V is TRBV29-1 and J is TRBJ2-4; TRBD2 matches at 9 bases. The J segment lost 5 bases and the V segment lost 7 bases, leaving 6 bases of the junction unmatched. Germline V gives CDR1 SQVTM, CDR2 ANQGSEA. This CDR3 is 13 amino acids long. CDR3 coding DNA: TGCAGCGGAGGCGGGGGGGGCCAAAACATTCAGTACTTC. Its translation is CSGGGGGQNIQYF.

This clone was seen just once. V is TRBV13 and J is TRBJ2-7; 9 bases match TRBD2. Germline-derived CDR1 and CDR2 are PRHDT and FYEKMQ (reference sequence). The V gene end was trimmed by 5 bases and the J gene end by 1 base; junction bases not matched to a gene: 6. This CDR3 is built from 15 residues. CDR3 in amino acids: CASSPGLARSYEQYF. The CDR3 DNA sequence: TGTGCCAGCAGCCCCGGACTAGCGCGTTCCTACGAGCAGTACTTC.

This chain uses TRBV5-5 with TRBJ1-1; 9 nucleotides match TRBD1. V lost 0 bases and J lost 4; bases outside the gene matches: 7. This CDR3 has 16 amino acids. Germline-derived CDR1 and CDR2 are SGHKS and YYEKEE (reference sequence). The CDR3 sequence: CASSLASGQGRTEAFF. The DNA of the CDR3 is TGTGCCAGCAGCTTGGCCTCGGGACAGGGACGCACTGAAGCTTTCTTT.

V and J are TRBV28 and TRBJ1-6, with 8 bases identical to TRBD1. CDR3 length equals 15 residues. CDR1 and CDR2 from the germline V gene are MDHEN and SYDVKM. J gave up 7 bases and V 3 bases, and 5 bases lay outside the gene matches. The CDR3 loop reads CASSLADRENSPLHF. The DNA for the CDR3 is TGTGCCAGCAGTTTGGCGGACAGGGAGAATTCACCCCTCCACTTT.

This clone came up a few times. The rearrangement joins TRBV5-8 to TRBJ2-1, with D perhaps matching TRBD1 (5 bases). The CDR3 totals 15 residues. The V and J ends lost 4 bases and 4 bases respectively, with 15 bases between them. The germline V gene encodes CDR1 SGHTS and CDR2 YDEGEE. The CDR3 spells CASSPGPTGYNEQFF. The DNA of the CDR3 is TGTGCCAGCAGCCCAGGGCCCACTGGATACAATGAGCAGTTCTTC.

The J gene is TRBJ1-5, the V gene TRBV4-1, with D hard to call. The CDR3 has 13 residues. V was clipped by 5 bases and J by 8 bases, with 13 bases between them. Germline loops: CDR1 MGHRA, CDR2 YSYEKL. The CDR3 is CASSSPPGKPQHF. The CDR3 DNA sequence: TGCGCCAGCAGCTCCCCCCCGGGTAAGCCCCAGCATTTT.

J is TRBJ2-3 and V is TRBV6-1; TRBD1 aligns across 7 bases. CDR1 is MNHNS, CDR2 SASEGT, per germline. This CDR3 contains 16 residues. Unmatched junction bases numbered 8, after V lost 3 bases and J lost 2 bases. Here the CDR3 reads CASSDRDSKYTDTQYF. Written as DNA, the CDR3 is TGTGCCAGCAGTGACCGGGACAGCAAATACACAGATACGCAGTATTTT.